These T cell receptor beta chains were read from a single sample in a study of T cell changes during pregnancy in multiple sclerosis. Clones were sequenced by immunoSEQ multiplex PCR, and TCRdb holds only the in-frame ones, with some missing. This sample carries some 100,000 clones, roughly 93% of them seen once, and the ten largest clones take more than 0.8%. Sequencing used peripheral blood, obtained before pregnancy. Every receptor here comes from a female donor with multiple sclerosis, enrolled in a pregnancy study. Both conserved end residues are part of each CDR3. A D gene is named only where the DNA matches it firmly. The listing skips clone size in some rows; elsewhere it reads once, few, many or a size class.

>TRBV6-1|TRBJ1-1|NA|TRBD1
TGTGCCAGCAGCGCTACTACAGGGGGGTTCACTGAAGCTTTCTTT
CASSATTGGFTEAFF
>TRBV10-3|TRBJ1-1|NA|NA
TGTGCCATCAGGACAGAGCCAAACACTGAAGCTTTCTTT
CAIRTEPNTEAFF
>TRBV7-9|TRBJ1-2|NA|TRBD1
TGTGCCAGCAGCTTAGCCGGGACAGGGGCAGACTATGGCTACACCTTC
CASSLAGTGADYGYTF
>TRBV6-5|TRBJ1-2|NA|TRBD1
TGTGCCAGCAGCAGGACAGGCTATGGCTACACCTTC
CASSRTGYGYTF
>TRBV19|TRBJ2-5|NA|NA
TGTGCCAGTAGTATTCTAGCGCTCCAAGAGACCCAGTACTTC
CASSILALQETQYF
>TRBV14|TRBJ2-7|NA|TRBD1
TGTGCCAGCAGCCGGGACAGCTACGAGCAGTACTTC
CASSRDSYEQYF
>TRBV9|TRBJ2-7|NA|NA
TGTGCCAGCAGCGTAACTTTCTACGAGCAGTACTTC
CASSVTFYEQYF
>TRBV19|TRBJ2-3|NA|NA
TGTGCCAGTAGCCCGAGGGCATTAAGCACAGATACGCAGTATTTT
CASSPRALSTDTQYF
>TRBV2|TRBJ2-3|NA|TRBD2
TGTGCCAGCAGGATTAGCGGGAGGCAGGCAGATACGCAGTATTTT
CASRISGRQADTQYF
>TRBV29-1|TRBJ2-7|NA|TRBD2
TGCAGCGCCTCCGTAGGACTAGCGGGAGTATCGCTGGAGCAGTACTTC
CSASVGLAGVSLEQYF
>TRBV5-1|TRBJ2-1|once|TRBD2
TGCGCCAGCAGCTTCCAGGTGGCTAGCGGGACGTCTGAGCAGTTCTTC
CASSFQVASGTSEQFF
>TRBV28|TRBJ1-2|NA|NA
TGTGCCAGCAGTTTATCAGTGGTCGGGTCCGGACAGACCTATGGCTACACCTTC
CASSLSVVGSGQTYGYTF
>TRBV19|TRBJ1-5|NA|TRBD1
TGTGCCAGTAGAAGGGACAGGGCTAGCAATCAGCCCCAGCATTTT
CASRRDRASNQPQHF
>TRBV18|TRBJ2-3|NA|NA
TGTGCCAGCTCCGACATCGATACGCAGTATTTT
CASSDIDTQYF
>TRBV19|TRBJ2-2|NA|NA
TGTGCCAGTTTACAGGGAGTCACCGGGGAGCTGTTTTTT
CASLQGVTGELFF
>TRBV7-9|TRBJ2-3|NA|TRBD2
TGTGCCAGCAGCTTAGTTCTAGCGGGAGGGTCTTCAGATACGCAGTATTTT
CASSLVLAGGSSDTQYF
>TRBV5-6|TRBJ1-5|NA|NA
TGTGCCAGCAGGCAGGGAAGTCAGCCCCAGCATTTT
CASRQGSQPQHF
>TRBV30|TRBJ2-3|NA|NA
TGTGCCGGCCGCTCAGCGGGCCGGAGCACAGATACGCAGTATTTT
CAGRSAGRSTDTQYF
>TRBV4-2|TRBJ2-1|NA|NA
TGTGCCAGCAGCCGAAGAGGGGGCTCCTACAATGAGCAGTTCTTC
CASSRRGGSYNEQFF
>TRBV18|TRBJ2-7|NA|NA
TGTGCCAGCTCACCACGAGAACAGTCCAACCCCAACTACGAGCAGTACTTC
CASSPREQSNPNYEQYF
>TRBV5-1|TRBJ2-7|NA|TRBD2
TGCGCCAGCAGCCCAGGGACTAGCGGAGGGGACGAGCAGTACTTC
CASSPGTSGGDEQYF
>TRBV4-1|TRBJ2-3|NA|TRBD2
TGCGCCAGCAGTCTAGCGGGGAGCACAGATACGCAGTATTTT
CASSLAGSTDTQYF
>TRBV11-2|TRBJ2-1|NA|NA
TGTGCCAGCAGCTCCCTCTCGCAGCGTACCGTTAATGAGCAGTTCTTC
CASSSLSQRTVNEQFF